A single sample gave rise to the 25 T cell receptor beta chains below, sequenced in a study of cytomegalovirus exposure and HLA in healthy donors. Both 60 Vbeta primers and 13 Jbeta primers went into the PCR. The data were produced by immunoSEQ multiplex PCR, yet TCRdb's version contains in-frame clones alone and is incomplete. The data show roughly 30,000 clones, and the top ten clones hold 3% to 3.5%. The specimen was PBMCs. These receptors were obtained from a woman in her thirties or forties in good health and CMV-seropositive.

The chain has TRBV5-1 and TRBJ1-2; possibly TRBD1 for D (6 bases). V lost 4 bases and J lost 8, with 15 bases in between. Germline assignment: CDR1 SGHRS and CDR2 YFSETQ. CDR3 size: 13 residues. The chain's CDR3 is CASSLTGMRGYTF. CDR3 in DNA: TGCGCCAGCAGCCTAACAGGGATGAGAGGCTACACCTTC.

A remark on this clone: One end of the junction varies from germline; a read error may be responsible. The rearrangement links TRBV7-7 to TRBJ2-7, with TRBD1 matching 11 bases. The germline CDR1 and CDR2 sequences are SSHAT and FNYEAQ (reference sequence). This CDR3 is built from 13 residues. The CDR3 reads CASSSGTGGEQYF. The DNA for the CDR3 is TGTGCTAGCAGCTCCGGGACAGGGGGGGAGCAGTACTTC.

The CDR3 region is CASRAGGGNEQFF. The CDR3 nucleotides read TGCGCCAGCAGGGCGGGAGGGGGCAATGAGCAGTTCTTC. The chain is built from TRBV5-1 and TRBJ2-1, with 9 positions matching TRBD2. CDR1 is SGHRS, CDR2 YFSETQ, per germline. V shed 5 bases and J 6 bases; nucleotides not matched to a gene: 3. The CDR3 has 13 amino acids.

This chain links TRBV5-1 with TRBJ2-7, with D unclear. The germline V gene has CDR1 SGHRS and CDR2 YFSETQ. This CDR3 has 15 residues. V was trimmed by 5 bases and J by 2 bases, leaving 17 bases between them. This chain's CDR3 is CASSPRGSQAYEQYF. CDR3 coding DNA: TGCGCCAGCAGTCCCCGTGGCAGTCAGGCCTACGAGCAGTACTTC.

V and J are TRBV10-3 and TRBJ2-7; 9 bases line up with TRBD1. Germline lookup yields CDR1 ENHRY and CDR2 SYGVKD. Trimming took 2 bases from V and 3 from J; bases not matched to a gene: 2. The CDR3 is 14 amino acids. The CDR3 bases are TGTGCCATCAGTGAGGGGACAGGGTACTACGAGCAGTACTTC. Translated, it gives CAISEGTGYYEQYF.

The chain links TRBV6-5 to TRBJ1-1, with D unresolved. The V end lost 2 bases, the J end lost 4 bases, and 8 bases lay between the germline ends. The CDR3 is 13 amino acids. Germline values: CDR1 MNHEY, CDR2 SVGAGI. The DNA for the CDR3 is TGTGCCAGCAGTTACGGCGGCGGCACTGAAGCTTTCTTT. Translating it yields CASSYGGGTEAFF.

The chain is built from TRBV30 and TRBJ1-2; the D is unclear. V lost 0 bases and J 2 bases, leaving 4 bases between the germline ends. The CDR3 runs 12 residues. Germline V gives CDR1 GTSNPN, CDR2 SVGIG (reference sequence). CDR3 amino acids: CAWSVLNYGYTF. CDR3 in DNA: TGTGCCTGGAGTGTACTAAACTATGGCTACACCTTC.

V gene TRBV29-1 combines with J gene TRBJ2-7; 10 nucleotides match TRBD1. CDR3 length: 12 amino acids. Germline trimming cut 3 bases from V and 6 bases from J; bases unmatched to any gene: 2. Germline-derived CDR1 and CDR2 are SQVTM and ANQGSEA. The CDR3: CSVDGQGGEQYF. CDR3 nucleotides: TGCAGCGTTGACGGACAGGGGGGCGAGCAGTACTTC.

The chain uses TRBV6-5 and TRBJ1-1; no clear D. Trimming pared 9 bases from V and 4 bases from J, leaving 18 bases between. CDR3 length: 14 residues. Germline V gives CDR1 MNHEY, CDR2 SVGAGI. In nucleotides, the CDR3 is TGTGCCAGTTCGGGCAGATGGGGAGGCACTGAAGCTTTCTTT. Its protein product is CASSGRWGGTEAFF.

The chain recombines TRBV18 with TRBJ1-2, with D unresolved. Looked up from germline, CDR1 is KGHSH and CDR2 is LQKENI. This CDR3 comprises 13 residues. V was pared by 4 bases and J by 0 bases, with 6 bases between. The CDR3 DNA reads TGTGCCAGCTCACGTGAGGCTAACTATGGCTACACCTTC. This codes for CASSREANYGYTF.

The chain links TRBV5-1 to TRBJ2-7, with D possibly being TRBD2 (5 bases). The V end lost 5 bases, the J end lost 2 bases, and 14 bases lay between the germline ends. CDR1 is SGHRS and CDR2 is YFSETQ in the germline V gene. The CDR3 extends over 14 amino acids. The CDR3 spells CASRLRTEAYEQYF. The CDR3 DNA is TGCGCCAGCAGGCTTCGGACGGAGGCCTACGAGCAGTACTTC.

This chain uses TRBV9 with TRBJ1-3, with TRBD1 identical over 10 bases. The CDR3 is made up of 15 amino acids. V lost 3 bases and J lost 4; bases outside the gene matches: 4. In germline, CDR1 is SGDLS, CDR2 YYNGEE. CDR3 sequence: CASSARQGAGNTIYF. The CDR3 bases are TGTGCCAGCAGCGCTAGACAGGGGGCAGGAAACACCATATATTTT.

This chain uses TRBV5-1 with TRBJ2-5; 14 nucleotides match TRBD2. From germline, CDR1 is SGHRS and CDR2 YFSETQ. The V segment lost 3 bases and the J segment 5 bases; nucleotides outside the gene matches: 6. CDR3 size: 16 residues. The CDR3 DNA follows: TGCGCCAGCAGCTCGGGGACTAGCGGGAGCGGGGAGACCCAGTACTTC. Amino acid sequence: CASSSGTSGSGETQYF.

This chain connects TRBV18 to TRBJ2-2; 14 positions match TRBD2. V gave up 3 bases and J gave up 8 bases; unmatched junction bases: 8. This CDR3 region has 17 residues. Germline V CDR1 and CDR2: KGHSH, LQKENI. DNA of the CDR3: TGTGCCAGCTCACCTGCCGGGACTAGCGGGAGAGCTGGGGAGCTGTTTTTT. Protein product: CASSPAGTSGRAGELFF.

The chain employs TRBV5-1 and TRBJ2-5; tentatively, D is TRBD2 (5 bases). In germline, CDR1 is SGHRS, CDR2 YFSETQ. With 3 bases removed from V and 6 bases from J, the gap between germline ends came to 15 bases. The CDR3 covers 14 residues. The CDR3 loop reads CASSSGLALKTQYF. The CDR3 coding sequence is TGCGCCAGCAGCTCTGGGCTAGCTCTCAAGACCCAGTACTTC.

This CDR3 is CASSLGSGRALDEQYF. In nucleotides, the CDR3 is TGTGCCAGCAGCTTAGGGAGCGGGAGGGCATTAGACGAGCAGTACTTC. The chain links TRBV7-6 to TRBJ2-7; 10 bases agree with TRBD2. The CDR3 runs 16 residues. Unmatched junction bases numbered 8, after V lost 1 base and J lost 5 bases. The germline gives CDR1 SGHVS, CDR2 FNYEAQ.

The chain combines TRBV5-1 with TRBJ2-1, with 8 bases identical to TRBD2. V lost 0 bases, J lost 5 bases, and 4 bases stayed unmatched. This CDR3 is 15 amino acids long. The germline CDR1 and CDR2 sequences are SGHRS and YFSETQ. The CDR3 DNA is TGCGCCAGCAGCTTGGTGGTTAGCGGGAACAATGAGCAGTTCTTC. This translates into CASSLVVSGNNEQFF.

This chain connects TRBV4-1 to TRBJ2-7, with 7 bases aligning to TRBD1. The CDR3 is 16 residues long. Trimming removed 3 bases from V and 4 bases from J; junction bases left unmatched: 12. Per the germline V gene, CDR1 is MGHRA and CDR2 is YSYEKL. This chain's CDR3 is CASSHNTGVIGYEQYF. The CDR3 DNA is TGCGCCAGCAGCCATAACACAGGGGTTATAGGATACGAGCAGTACTTC.

This CDR3 is CASSYSGGAGGYTF. The CDR3 DNA reads as TGTGCCAGCAGTTACTCCGGGGGGGCTGGCGGCTACACCTTC. The rearrangement uses TRBV6-5 and TRBJ1-2; maybe TRBD1 (6 bases). Germline CDR1 MNHEY, CDR2 SVGAGI. The CDR3 is 14 amino acids. Between the trimmed V and J ends, which lost 0 bases and 8 bases, there was a span of 13 bases.

The CDR3 nucleotides are TGCAGCGTTGAGGGCAGGGGCCGGGAGACCCAGTACTTC. Translated, it gives CSVEGRGRETQYF. The V call is TRBV29-1, the J call TRBJ2-5; TRBD1 might be the D (6 bases). CDR1 SQVTM and CDR2 ANQGSEA come from the germline V gene. CDR3 length: 13 amino acids. V dropped 3 bases and J dropped 5 bases, with 13 bases sitting between them.

The chain joins TRBV5-1 to TRBJ2-7; 8 positions match TRBD1. The CDR3 has 18 amino acids. Germline assignment: CDR1 SGHRS and CDR2 YFSETQ. Trimming at V came to 4 bases and at J to 2 bases, leaving 17 bases not matched to a gene. This chain's CDR3 is CASSAGTGGWGSAYEQYF. The CDR3 bases are TGCGCCAGCAGCGCCGGGACAGGCGGCTGGGGGAGCGCCTACGAGCAGTACTTC.

The chain is built from TRBV29-1 and TRBJ1-2; D call uncertain. Germline CDR1 is SQVTM and CDR2 is ANQGSEA. This CDR3 is built from 11 residues. Trimming shortened V by 2 bases and J by 5 bases, and 6 bases separated the two germline ends. The CDR3 bases are TGCAGCGTTGAACACAGATATGGCTACACCTTC. This gives the protein CSVEHRYGYTF.

As regards this clone: The same CDR3 is also encoded by other DNA sequences in this sample. The V and J genes are TRBV30 and TRBJ1-2; 10 bases line up with TRBD1. This CDR3 contains 17 residues. Germline V gene sequence: CDR1 GTSNPN, CDR2 SVGIG (reference sequence). Trimming removed 2 bases from V and 5 bases from J; junction bases left unmatched: 14. This CDR3 reads CAWSRMTGGLIVYGYTF. In DNA, the CDR3 is TGTGCCTGGAGTAGAATGACAGGGGGCCTTATAGTATATGGCTACACCTTC.

This chain connects TRBV7-2 to TRBJ1-2, with 8 bases aligning to TRBD1. The junction had 7 bases not matched to a gene; V was cut back by 4 bases and J by 3 bases. Germline V gene data show CDR1 as SGHTA and CDR2 as FQGNSA. The CDR3 has 15 amino acids. CDR3 loop: CASSSRQGRYYGYTF. The CDR3 region has the DNA TGTGCCAGCAGCTCAAGACAGGGGAGATACTATGGCTACACCTTC.

The rearrangement uses TRBV4-3 and TRBJ2-1; the D gene is possibly TRBD2 (5 bases). V lost 7 bases, J lost 11 bases, and 12 bases lay in between. Germline values: CDR1 LGHNA, CDR2 YSLEER. CDR3 length equals 11 residues. CDR3 amino acids: CASNPGMQQFF. CDR3 coding DNA: TGCGCCAGCAACCCCGGGATGCAGCAGTTCTTC.